The sequence of this TCR beta chain was determined in a study of T cell responses to AZD1222 COVID-19 vaccine. Whole-study findings and limits: None of the repertoires were sampled until the peak T cell response had passed. Spike-specific TCR breadth and depth rose after two AZD1222 doses. Variant regions that are unmutated are reportedly the target of nearly half of spike-specific TCRs.

Profiled with immunoSEQ multiplex PCR; TCRdb holds only in-frame clones, not every one. Here the sample spans about 160,000 clones, more than 75% being singletons. The sample holds one count of this clone. The antigen remains undetermined. Trimming removed 0 bases from V and 0 bases from J, with 7 bases in between. The CDR3 is 14 amino acids. Germline V CDR1 and CDR2: SGHRS, YFSETQ. The specimen comprised peripheral blood, sampled 28 days after the second AZD1222 dose. The chain couples TRBV5-1 to TRBJ2-7; D is perhaps TRBD1 (6 bases). The clonotype originates from an adult who received the AZD1222 COVID-19 vaccine. The CDR3 protein is CASSLAGVSYEQYF. CDR3 nucleotide sequence: TGCGCCAGCAGCTTGGCAGGGGTCTCCTACGAGCAGTACTTC.